Each of the 26 T cell receptor beta chains below was sequenced from the same sample in a study of T-cell reconstitution after alpha-beta-depleted transplantation in children. A TCRbeta library incorporating unique molecular identifiers was prepared. In TCRdb, the PCR reads were re-called with MiXCR into one record per CDR3 protein. Altogether some 450,000 distinct CDR3 sequences are present, 43% being singletons, with the ten largest covering approximately 25%. This sample comprised PBMCs, obtained before TCRalphabeta/CD19-depleted stem cell transplant. The receptors derive from a girl aged 2 to 10 with aplastic anemia, due to receive a stem cell transplant.

The gene calls are TRBV5-1 and TRBJ1-1; D remains unclear. V was trimmed by 0 bases and J by 1 base, leaving 7 bases between them. The germline CDR1 and CDR2 sequences are SGHRS and YFSETQ. The CDR3 runs 14 residues. Here the CDR3 reads CASSLAPRNTEAFF. CDR3 in DNA: TGCGCCAGCAGCTTGGCCCCCAGGAACACTGAAGCTTTCTTT.

This rearrangement joins TRBV7-2 to TRBJ2-7; 9 bases are a match to TRBD2. This CDR3 has 15 residues. Looked up from germline, CDR1 is SGHTA and CDR2 is FQGNSA. V gave up 0 bases and J gave up 4 bases; unmatched junction bases: 4. CDR3 region: CASSLASSGGYEQYF. The CDR3 nucleotides read TGTGCCAGCAGCTTAGCGTCCAGCGGGGGGTACGAGCAGTACTTC.

As regards this clonotype: One base away lies a much larger clone, so this may be a sequencing read error. The chain links TRBV6-2 or TRBV6-3 to TRBJ2-1, with 12 bases aligning to TRBD2. CDR1 MNHEY and CDR2 SVGEGT come from the germline V gene. The CDR3 is made up of 15 amino acids. In DNA, the CDR3 is TGTGCCAGCAGTCTAGCGGGAGGGACCTACAATGCGCAGTTCTTC. This sequence encodes CASSLAGGTYNAQFF.

The V gene is TRBV6-2 or TRBV6-3, the J gene TRBJ2-1; perhaps TRBD2 as D (5 bases). The CDR3 has 14 residues. Looked up from germline, CDR1 is MNHEY and CDR2 is SVGEGT. Trimming took off 7 bases at V and 6 bases at J, with 16 bases between the two ends. The CDR3 protein is CASNERPTTNEQFF. The CDR3 DNA reads as TGTGCCAGCAACGAGCGGCCCACAACCAATGAGCAGTTCTTC.

This clonotype was detected only a few times. The chain recombines TRBV11-1 with TRBJ2-3, with 13 bases identical to TRBD2. Germline CDR1 reads SGHAT; CDR2 reads FQDESV (reference sequence). The CDR3 extends over 18 amino acids. Trimming cost V 6 bases and J 2 bases; bases outside gene matches: 11. CDR3 sequence: CASRIGLAGARVTDTQYF. The CDR3 nucleotides are TGTGCCAGCAGGATTGGACTAGCGGGAGCCCGCGTCACAGATACGCAGTATTTT. The full variable domain, its missing parts supplied by reference TRBV11-1 and TRBJ2-3, is EAEVAQSPRYKITEKSQAVAFWCDPISGHATLYWYRQILGQGPELLVQFQDESVVDDSQLPKDRFSAERLKGVDSTLKIQPAELGDSAMYLCASRIGLAGARVTDTQYFGPGTRLTVL.

This chain links TRBV7-2 with TRBJ2-3; TRBD2 matches 9 bases. Germline lookup yields CDR1 SGHTA and CDR2 FQGNSA. There are 15 residues in the CDR3. The junction had 8 bases not matched to a gene; V was cut back by 4 bases and J by 6 bases. CDR3 sequence (DNA): TGTGCCAGCAGCTCGCAAAGCGGGGGGTGGGATACGCAGTATTTT. This sequence encodes CASSSQSGGWDTQYF. Supplemented by reference TRBV7-2 and TRBJ2-3, the full variable domain reads GAGVSQSPSNKVTEKGKDVELRCDPISGHTALYWYRQSLGQGLEFLIYFQGNSAPDKSGLPSDRFSAERTGGSVSTLTIQRTQQEDSAVYLCASSSQSGGWDTQYFGPGTRLTVL.

The J gene is TRBJ2-7, the V gene TRBV12-3 or TRBV12-4; D might be TRBD1 (6 bases). The CDR3 consists of 13 residues. Trimming stripped 5 bases from V and 7 bases from J, with 15 bases between. The CDR3 spells CASSPRRRGEQYF. The CDR3 bases are TGTGCCAGCAGTCCCCGGCGTAGGGGGGAGCAGTACTTC.

The sample holds a few counts of this clonotype. The rearrangement links TRBV7-2 to TRBJ2-5, with D perhaps given as TRBD1 or TRBD2 (6 bases each). The CDR3 covers 16 residues. Germline V gene lookup returns CDR1 SGHTA and CDR2 FQGNSA. The V end was cut by 2 bases, the J end by 10 bases, with 23 bases between. The CDR3 reads CASSLPRVGGVGGQYF. The CDR3 coding sequence is TGTGCCAGCAGCTTACCCAGGGTGGGGGGCGTAGGTGGCCAGTACTTC.

This clonotype was observed a handful of times. This chain joins TRBV6-5 and TRBJ2-5, with TRBD1 as a possible D gene (5 bases). The ends were cut back, 4 bases at V and 2 bases at J, with 11 bases in the middle. Germline values: CDR1 MNHEY, CDR2 SVGAGI. This CDR3 has 14 amino acids. The CDR3 sequence is CASSSGMPQETQYF. The DNA of the CDR3 is TGTGCCAGCAGTTCAGGGATGCCTCAAGAGACCCAGTACTTC.

The chain carries TRBV29-1 and TRBJ1-1, with D unresolved. The CDR3 extends over 13 amino acids. Trimming took 1 base from V and 4 from J, leaving 10 bases between them. The germline V gene encodes CDR1 SQVTM and CDR2 ANQGSEA. The chain's CDR3 is CSVEADLSTEAFF. The DNA of the CDR3 is TGCAGCGTTGAAGCGGATCTCAGCACTGAAGCTTTCTTT. The variable domain in full, with the rest retrieved from reference TRBV29-1 and TRBJ1-1, is SAVISQKPSRDICQRGTSLTIQCQVDSQVTMMFWYRQQPGQSLTLIATANQGSEATYESGFVIDKFPISRPNLTFSTLTVSNMSPEDSSIYLCSVEADLSTEAFFGQGTRLTVV.

The gene calls are TRBV20-1 and TRBJ2-7; TRBD1 is a possible D gene (6 bases). Trimming took off 6 bases at V and 1 base at J, with 16 bases between the two ends. Germline V gene lookup returns CDR1 DFQATT and CDR2 SNEGSKA (reference sequence). CDR3 size: 14 residues. The CDR3 protein is CSAGSLDSSYEQYF. In nucleotides, the CDR3 is TGCAGTGCGGGTAGCTTGGACAGTTCCTACGAGCAGTACTTC.

V and J are TRBV6-1 and TRBJ2-2; D gene uncertain. Germline lookup yields CDR1 MNHNS and CDR2 SASEGT. V was pared by 11 bases and J by 1 base, with 14 bases between. The length of the CDR3 is 14 residues. The CDR3 protein is CASLELGNTGELFF. The CDR3 nucleotides are TGTGCCTCCCTTGAATTAGGGAACACCGGGGAGCTGTTTTTT.

This clonotype has just a few counts. This chain links TRBV6-1 with TRBJ2-4; the match to TRBD1 covers 8 bases. The length of the CDR3 is 15 residues. Germline V gene sequence: CDR1 MNHNS, CDR2 SASEGT. The J segment lost 5 bases and the V segment lost 4 bases, leaving 7 bases of the junction unmatched. The CDR3 DNA follows: TGTGCCAGCAGTGCGCGGACAGGGAGAGAAAACATTCAGTACTTC. It yields the protein CASSARTGRENIQYF.

This clonotype occurred a few times. The genes are TRBV24-1 and TRBJ2-3; 7 bases agree with TRBD1. The CDR3 length is 16 residues. Germline-derived CDR1 and CDR2 are KGHDR and SFDVKD. The V and J ends lost 9 bases and 0 bases, in that order; junction bases with no gene match: 11. This chain's CDR3 is CATVARQGESTDTQYF. The DNA for the CDR3 is TGTGCCACCGTTGCCAGACAGGGCGAAAGCACAGATACGCAGTATTTT.

The rearrangement uses TRBV3-1 and TRBJ2-5, with D possibly being TRBD1 (6 bases). The V gene lost 8 bases and the J gene lost 1 base, with 11 bases spanning the gap. The CDR3 is 13 residues long. Germline values: CDR1 LGHDT, CDR2 YNNKEL (reference sequence). The CDR3 loop is CASLGAAQETQYF. Here the CDR3 DNA reads TGTGCCAGCCTGGGGGCAGCCCAAGAGACCCAGTACTTC.

This clonotype was seen more than once but under ten times. The chain has TRBV5-5 and TRBJ1-1; 7 bases match TRBD1. The germline V gene encodes CDR1 SGHKS and CDR2 YYEKEE (reference sequence). The trim removed 6 bases at V and 3 bases at J, leaving 14 bases unmatched. CDR3 size: 16 residues. CDR3 sequence (DNA): TGTGCCAGCAACACAATCGACAGGGTGGCGGACACTGAAGCTTTCTTT. Encoded protein: CASNTIDRVADTEAFF.

This clonotype was observed at least ten times. The V call is TRBV11-1, the J call TRBJ2-5; D gene uncertain. The V end lost 2 bases, the J end lost 5 bases, and 12 bases lay between the germline ends. CDR3 length equals 14 residues. Germline CDR1 is SGHAT and CDR2 is FQDESV (reference sequence). CDR3 region: CASSLPRKEETQYF. CDR3 bases: TGTGCCAGCAGCTTACCTCGTAAGGAGGAGACCCAGTACTTC.

The sample holds many counts of this clonotype. J is TRBJ1-5 and V is TRBV4-3, with 8 bases aligning to TRBD1. From germline, CDR1 is LGHNA and CDR2 YSLEER. V trimming: 4 bases; J trimming: 7 bases; junction bases outside the gene matches: 3. The CDR3 has 13 amino acids. CDR3 amino acids: CASSPDRGQPQHF. The CDR3 DNA follows: TGCGCCAGCAGCCCTGACAGGGGCCAGCCCCAGCATTTT.

The chain is built from TRBV7-3 and TRBJ2-5; D gene unclear. Germline loops: CDR1 SGHTA, CDR2 FQGTGA. V was clipped by 5 bases and J by 5 bases, with 18 bases between them. This CDR3 has 15 residues. CDR3 sequence: CASSPNGLREETQYF. For the CDR3, the DNA is TGTGCCAGCAGCCCGAATGGGCTACGTGAGGAGACCCAGTACTTC.

This clonotype was seen ten or more times. The CDR3: CASSLEGLWPNVLTF. CDR3 DNA sequence: TGTGCCAGCAGCTTAGAGGGGTTGTGGCCCAACGTCCTGACTTTC. V gene TRBV7-2 combines with J gene TRBJ2-6; D perhaps matches TRBD1 (5 bases). CDR3 length: 15 residues. Germline assignment: CDR1 SGHTA and CDR2 FQGNSA. V was shortened by 1 base and J by 8 bases, with 12 bases between the two germline ends.

This clonotype was observed a few times. The chain joins TRBV7-2 to TRBJ2-1; D is possibly TRBD2 (7 bases). Germline V gene sequence: CDR1 SGHTA, CDR2 FQGNSA. The CDR3 is 16 amino acids. The V and J ends lost 4 bases and 4 bases respectively, with 17 bases between them. CDR3 protein: CASSSLGGGPYNEQFF. CDR3 DNA: TGTGCCAGCAGCTCCCTAGGGGGAGGGCCTTACAATGAGCAGTTCTTC.

V and J are TRBV29-1 and TRBJ2-5; 11 bases match TRBD2. CDR1 and CDR2 from the germline V gene are SQVTM and ANQGSEA. The CDR3 loop spans 15 amino acids. The ends lost 6 bases at V and 3 bases at J; junction bases unmatched: 9. CDR3 residues: CSVATGTSGEETQYF. DNA for the CDR3: TGCAGCGTCGCGACCGGGACTAGCGGTGAAGAGACCCAGTACTTC.

The chain employs TRBV7-9 and TRBJ2-4; D is ambiguous. The ends were cut back, 1 base at V and 5 bases at J, with 6 bases in the middle. This CDR3 spans 13 amino acids. Looked up from germline, CDR1 is SEHNR and CDR2 is FQNEAQ (reference sequence). CDR3: CASSLDRQNIQYF. The DNA for the CDR3 is TGTGCCAGCAGCTTAGATAGACAAAACATTCAGTACTTC. Full variable domain (missing parts from reference TRBV7-9 and TRBJ2-4): DTGVSQNPRHKITKRGQNVTFRCDPISEHNRLYWYRQTLGQGPEFLTYFQNEAQLEKSRLLSDRFSAERPKGSFSTLEIQRTEQGDSAMYLCASSLDRQNIQYFGAGTRLSVL.

J is TRBJ2-3 and V is TRBV28; D might be TRBD2 (7 bases). The CDR3 contains 16 residues. Germline CDR1 is MDHEN and CDR2 is SYDVKM. V shed 6 bases and J shed 1 base, with 17 bases lying between them. CDR3 coding DNA: TGTGCCAGCAGGAAGCAACGGGGGGCGGGCACAGATACGCAGTATTTT. Translated, it gives CASRKQRGAGTDTQYF.

This clonotype was observed a few times. The chain has TRBV5-1 and TRBJ1-2; D ambiguous. The CDR3 runs to 15 residues. V lost 0 bases, J lost 4 bases, and 13 bases lay in between. Germline CDR1 and CDR2: SGHRS and YFSETQ. The CDR3 loop is CASSLESSRSYGYTF. In DNA, the CDR3 is TGCGCCAGCAGCTTGGAATCCTCGAGGAGCTATGGCTACACCTTC.

The chain uses TRBV9 and TRBJ2-2; D not resolved. The germline CDR1 and CDR2 sequences are SGDLS and YYNGEE. V lost 2 bases, J lost 5 bases, and 4 bases lay in between. The CDR3 runs to 12 residues. In DNA form, the CDR3 reads TGTGCCAGCAGCGTCGGAACCGGGGAGCTGTTTTTT. It translates to CASSVGTGELFF.